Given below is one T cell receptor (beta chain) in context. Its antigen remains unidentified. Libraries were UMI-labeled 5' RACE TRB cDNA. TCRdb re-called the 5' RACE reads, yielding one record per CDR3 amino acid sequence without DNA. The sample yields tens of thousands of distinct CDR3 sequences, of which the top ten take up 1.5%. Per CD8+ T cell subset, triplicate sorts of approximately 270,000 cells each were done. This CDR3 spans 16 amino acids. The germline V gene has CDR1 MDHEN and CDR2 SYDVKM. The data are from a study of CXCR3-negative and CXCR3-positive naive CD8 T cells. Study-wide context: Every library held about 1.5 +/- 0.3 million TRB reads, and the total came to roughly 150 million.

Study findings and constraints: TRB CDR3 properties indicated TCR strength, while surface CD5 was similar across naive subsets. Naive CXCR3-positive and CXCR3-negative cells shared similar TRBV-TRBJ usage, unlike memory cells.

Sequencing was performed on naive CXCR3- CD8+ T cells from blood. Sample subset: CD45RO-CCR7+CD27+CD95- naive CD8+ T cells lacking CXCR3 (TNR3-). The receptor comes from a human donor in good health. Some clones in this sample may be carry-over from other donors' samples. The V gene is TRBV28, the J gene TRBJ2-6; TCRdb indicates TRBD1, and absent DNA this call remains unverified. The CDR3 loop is CASSLETASGANVLTF.